This T cell receptor beta chain emerged from a study of blood T cell repertoires in COVID-19. The wider study: Italy, Spain and the United States were the sources of the convalescent and acute COVID-19 samples. T cells, B-cell-depleted T cells, or PBMCs provided the cDNA or gDNA that served as material.

V shed 3 bases, J shed 9 bases, and the junction held 5 bases outside the gene matches. The CDR3 is made up of 14 amino acids. Germline CDR1 SGHVS, CDR2 FNYEAQ. Here immunoSEQ multiplex PCR was the method, and the copy in TCRdb shows in-frame clones only, minus some. The data show 200,000 to 250,000 clones, with about 80% seen just once and around 2% held by the top ten. The chain links TRBV7-6 to TRBJ2-1; 10 nucleotides align to TRBD2. Sequences were obtained from peripheral blood. The TCR originated in a woman aged 55 to 70 with acute or convalescent COVID-19. The CDR3 DNA is TGTGCCAGCAGCTTGAGCGGGGGGGCTGTTGAGCAGTTCTTC. It translates to CASSLSGGAVEQFF.